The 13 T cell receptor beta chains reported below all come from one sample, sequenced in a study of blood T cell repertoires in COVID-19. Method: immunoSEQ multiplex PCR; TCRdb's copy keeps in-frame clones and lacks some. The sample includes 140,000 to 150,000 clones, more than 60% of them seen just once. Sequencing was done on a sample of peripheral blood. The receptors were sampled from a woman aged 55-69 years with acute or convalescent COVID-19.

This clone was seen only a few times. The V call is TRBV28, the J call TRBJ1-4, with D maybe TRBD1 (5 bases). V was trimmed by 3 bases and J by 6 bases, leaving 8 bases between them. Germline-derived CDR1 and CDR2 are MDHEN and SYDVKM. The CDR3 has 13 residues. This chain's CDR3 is CASSFGGDEKLFF. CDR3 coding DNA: TGTGCCAGCAGTTTCGGGGGGGATGAAAAACTGTTTTTT. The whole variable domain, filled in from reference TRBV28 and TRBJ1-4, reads DVKVTQSSRYLVKRTGEKVFLECVQDMDHENMFWYRQDPGLGLRLIYFSYDVKMKEKGDIPEGYSVSREKKERFSLILESASTNQTSMYLCASSFGGDEKLFFGSGTQLSVL.

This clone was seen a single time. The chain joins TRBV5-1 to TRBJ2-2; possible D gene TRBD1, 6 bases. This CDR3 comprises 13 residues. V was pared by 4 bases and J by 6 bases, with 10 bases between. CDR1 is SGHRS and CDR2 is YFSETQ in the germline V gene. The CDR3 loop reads CASSPQGPGELFF. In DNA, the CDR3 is TGCGCCAGCAGCCCCCAGGGGCCCGGGGAGCTGTTTTTT.

CDR3 protein: CASSQARGLNEQFF. The CDR3 nucleotides read TGCGCCAGCAGTCAGGCAAGGGGGCTTAATGAGCAGTTCTTC. V usage is TRBV5-1 and J usage is TRBJ2-1; TRBD1 matches 7 bases. J gave up 7 bases and V 5 bases, and 9 bases lay outside the gene matches. This CDR3 is 14 amino acids long. Germline V CDR1 and CDR2: SGHRS, YFSETQ.

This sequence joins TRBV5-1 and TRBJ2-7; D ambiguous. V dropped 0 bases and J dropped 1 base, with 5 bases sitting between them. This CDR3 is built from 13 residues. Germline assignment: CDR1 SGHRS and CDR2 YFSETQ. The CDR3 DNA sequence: TGCGCCAGCAGCTTGGTCAGATCCTACGAGCAGTACTTC. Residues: CASSLVRSYEQYF.

In DNA form, the CDR3 reads TGTGCCAGCAGCTCCGTGGACAGGTTTACCGGGGAGCTGTTTTTT. Amino acids: CASSSVDRFTGELFF. The chain combines TRBV7-8 with TRBJ2-2; TRBD1 matches at 7 bases. The CDR3 has 15 amino acids. The ends lost 4 bases at V and 5 bases at J; junction bases unmatched: 7. Germline CDR1 is SGHVS and CDR2 is FQNEAQ.

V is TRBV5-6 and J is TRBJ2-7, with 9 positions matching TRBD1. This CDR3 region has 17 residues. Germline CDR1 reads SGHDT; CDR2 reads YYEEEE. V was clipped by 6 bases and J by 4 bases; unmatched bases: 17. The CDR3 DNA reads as TGTGCCAGCACTTCTTCCGGGACAGGGACCTTCAGGTACGAGCAGTACTTC. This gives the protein CASTSSGTGTFRYEQYF.

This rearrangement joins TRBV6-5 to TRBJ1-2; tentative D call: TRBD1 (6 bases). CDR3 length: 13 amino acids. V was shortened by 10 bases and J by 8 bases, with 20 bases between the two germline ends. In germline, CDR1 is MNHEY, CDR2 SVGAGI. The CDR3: CATSFGDRSGYTF. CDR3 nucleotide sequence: TGTGCCACCTCTTTCGGAGACAGGAGCGGCTACACCTTC.

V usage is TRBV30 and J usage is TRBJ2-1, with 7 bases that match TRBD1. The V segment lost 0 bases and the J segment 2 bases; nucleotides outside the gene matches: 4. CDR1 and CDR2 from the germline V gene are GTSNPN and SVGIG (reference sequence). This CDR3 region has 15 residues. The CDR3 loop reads CAWSVRTGAYNEQFF. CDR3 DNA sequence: TGTGCCTGGAGTGTTAGAACAGGGGCCTACAATGAGCAGTTCTTC.

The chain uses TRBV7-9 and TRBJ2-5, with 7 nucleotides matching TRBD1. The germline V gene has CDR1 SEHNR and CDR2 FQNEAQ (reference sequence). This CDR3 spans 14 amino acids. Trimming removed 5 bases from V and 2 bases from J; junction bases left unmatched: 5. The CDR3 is CASSKTGQQETQYF. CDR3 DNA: TGTGCCAGCAGCAAGACAGGGCAGCAAGAGACCCAGTACTTC.

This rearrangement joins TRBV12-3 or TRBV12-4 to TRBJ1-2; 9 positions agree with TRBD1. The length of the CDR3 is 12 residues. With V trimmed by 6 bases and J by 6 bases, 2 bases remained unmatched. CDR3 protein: CASRGDRDGYTF. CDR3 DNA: TGTGCCAGCAGGGGGGACAGGGATGGCTACACCTTC.

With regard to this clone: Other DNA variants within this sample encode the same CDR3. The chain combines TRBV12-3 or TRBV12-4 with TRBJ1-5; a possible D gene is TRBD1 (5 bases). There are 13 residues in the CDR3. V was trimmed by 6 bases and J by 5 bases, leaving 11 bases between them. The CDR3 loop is CASRGQGYQPQHF. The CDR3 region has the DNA TGTGCCAGCAGGGGCCAGGGCTATCAGCCCCAGCATTTT.

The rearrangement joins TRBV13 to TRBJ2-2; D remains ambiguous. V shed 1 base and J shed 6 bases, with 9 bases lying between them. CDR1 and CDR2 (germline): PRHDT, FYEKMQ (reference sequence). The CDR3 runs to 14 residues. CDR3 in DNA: TGTGCCAGCAGCTTAGTTCAGTTCGCCGGGGAGCTGTTTTTT. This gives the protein CASSLVQFAGELFF.

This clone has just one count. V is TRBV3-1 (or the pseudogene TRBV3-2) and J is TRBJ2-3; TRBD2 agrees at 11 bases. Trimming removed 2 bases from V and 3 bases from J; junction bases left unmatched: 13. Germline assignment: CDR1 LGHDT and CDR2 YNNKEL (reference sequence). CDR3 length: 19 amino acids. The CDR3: CASSQFREIGTSGTDTQYF. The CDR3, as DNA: TGTGCCAGCAGCCAATTTCGAGAGATCGGGACTAGCGGAACAGATACGCAGTATTTT.